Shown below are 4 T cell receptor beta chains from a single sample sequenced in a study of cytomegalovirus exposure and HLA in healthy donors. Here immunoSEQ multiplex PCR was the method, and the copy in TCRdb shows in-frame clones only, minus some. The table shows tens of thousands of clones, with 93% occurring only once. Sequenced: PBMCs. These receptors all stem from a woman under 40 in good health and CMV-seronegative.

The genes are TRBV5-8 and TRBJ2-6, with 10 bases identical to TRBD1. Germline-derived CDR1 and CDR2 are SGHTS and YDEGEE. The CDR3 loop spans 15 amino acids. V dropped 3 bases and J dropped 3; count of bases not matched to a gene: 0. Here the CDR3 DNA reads TGTGCCAGCAGCTGGGACAGGGGTGGGGCCAACGTCCTGACTTTC. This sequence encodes CASSWDRGGANVLTF.

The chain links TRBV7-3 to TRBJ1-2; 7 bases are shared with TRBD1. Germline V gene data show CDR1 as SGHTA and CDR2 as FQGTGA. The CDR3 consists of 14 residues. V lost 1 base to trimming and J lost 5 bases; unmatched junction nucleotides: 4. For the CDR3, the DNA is TGTGCCAGCAGCTTAATCCCAGGGGGGTATGGCTACACCTTC. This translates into CASSLIPGGYGYTF.

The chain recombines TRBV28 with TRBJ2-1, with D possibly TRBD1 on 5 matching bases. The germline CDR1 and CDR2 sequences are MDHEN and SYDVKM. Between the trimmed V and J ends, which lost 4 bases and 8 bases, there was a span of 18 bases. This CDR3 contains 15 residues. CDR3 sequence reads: CASSSPRQTLDEQFF. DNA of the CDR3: TGTGCCAGCAGTTCCCCCCGACAGACCCTCGATGAGCAGTTCTTC.

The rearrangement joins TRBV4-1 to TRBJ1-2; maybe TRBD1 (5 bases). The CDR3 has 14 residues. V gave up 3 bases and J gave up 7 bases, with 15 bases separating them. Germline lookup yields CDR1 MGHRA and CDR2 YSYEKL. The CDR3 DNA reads TGCGCCAGCAGCCAGATTGGCCAGGGCGGTGGCTACACCTTC. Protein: CASSQIGQGGGYTF.